These 30 T cell receptor beta chains came from one sample sequenced in a study of blood T cells in healthy people across ages. A J-beta primer mix and a sample-barcoded 5' primer were used in a second PCR of about 7 to 12 cycles. A single record per CDR3 protein comes from TCRdb applying MiXCR to the 5' RACE reads. Counted here are 700,000 to 950,000 distinct CDR3 sequences, more than 40% occurring once; the ten biggest clones make up 20% to 25%. The source material was blood. The receptor source for this set is a woman aged 60-70 years in good health.

This clonotype was counted between two and nine times. The chain carries TRBV5-1 and TRBJ2-7; D might be TRBD2 (6 bases). The CDR3 is 15 amino acids. V lost 1 base, J lost 3 bases, and 14 bases lay in between. Germline CDR1 and CDR2: SGHRS and YFSETQ. The CDR3 region is CASSLLRGKNYEQYF. CDR3 bases: TGCGCCAGCAGCTTGCTCCGGGGGAAAAACTACGAGCAGTACTTC.

The chain employs TRBV7-8 and TRBJ1-1; 7 nucleotides agree with TRBD1. Germline assignment: CDR1 SGHVS and CDR2 FQNEAQ. V lost 5 bases, J lost 12 bases, and 15 bases stayed unmatched. There are 14 residues in the CDR3. CDR3 nucleotide sequence: TGTGCCAGCAGCCCCCACAGCGACAGGGCTGATTCTTTCTTT. This gives the protein CASSPHSDRADSFF.

The gene calls are TRBV3-1 and TRBJ2-2; D remains ambiguous. The CDR3 covers 15 residues. Trimming removed 3 bases at V and 3 bases at J, with 11 bases between. Germline CDR1 reads LGHDT; CDR2 reads YNNKEL (reference sequence). CDR3 DNA sequence: TGTGCCAGCAGCCAGGTACTTCTAGACACCGGGGAGCTGTTTTTT. Translating it yields CASSQVLLDTGELFF.

A note on this clonotype: The junction and the germline gene differ at one end; a read error may be behind it. The chain joins TRBV20-1 to TRBJ1-1, with a possible D match to TRBD1 (6 bases). The length of the CDR3 is 14 residues. Germline CDR1 and CDR2: DFQATT and SNEGSKA (reference sequence). CDR3 in DNA: TGCAGTGCGAGAGGGGGGGCGTTTAGCACTGAAGCTTTCTTT. It translates to CSARGGAFSTEAFF.

This clonotype was detected only a few times. CDR3 sequence (DNA): TGTGCCAGCAGCTTTGGACACCGGGACTCCTACGAGCAGTACTTC. This translates into CASSFGHRDSYEQYF. This chain connects TRBV7-9 to TRBJ2-7; possibly TRBD1 or TRBD2 for D (5 bases each). CDR1 and CDR2 (germline): SEHNR, FQNEAQ (reference sequence). Trimming stripped 3 bases from V and 0 bases from J, with 12 bases between. The CDR3 consists of 15 residues.

The chain employs TRBV16 and TRBJ2-7; D may be TRBD1 (5 bases). The assigned J gene may be wrong: the sequence end matches TRBJ2-4 better. This CDR3 region has 14 residues. CDR1 KGHSY and CDR2 FQNENV come from the germline V gene. The chain's CDR3 is CASSPGRGKNIQYF. The CDR3 DNA sequence: TGTGCCAGCAGCCCCGGTAGGGGCAAAAACATTCAGTACTTC.

The chain carries TRBV20-1 and TRBJ2-1; 10 nucleotides agree with TRBD2. The germline V gene has CDR1 DFQATT and CDR2 SNEGSKA (reference sequence). The CDR3 covers 14 residues. V lost 5 bases and J lost 9; bases outside the gene matches: 10. CDR3 nucleotides: TGCAGTGCTTATAGCGGGAGGTTTGATGCTGAGCAGTTCTTC. This translates into CSAYSGRFDAEQFF.

V and J are TRBV21-1 and TRBJ2-5; the tabulated D call, TRBD2, remains unverified against the DNA. TRBV21-1 is recorded as a pseudogene. The CDR3 is made up of 13 amino acids. The chain's CDR3 is CASSRRLAGSGYF. In DNA form, the CDR3 reads TGTGCCAGCAGCAGAAGACTAGCGGGCAGCGGGTACTTC.

This clonotype appeared a few times. This chain joins TRBV6-1 and TRBJ2-5; maybe TRBD1 (6 bases). Germline CDR1 is MNHNS and CDR2 is SASEGT. The ends were cut back, 10 bases at V and 4 bases at J, with 22 bases in the middle. CDR3 length: 15 amino acids. CDR3 bases: TGTGCCATCCCGGAACAGGGTTCGGTGCGAGAGACCCAGTACTTC. It is translated as CAIPEQGSVRETQYF.

The rearrangement links TRBV20-1 to TRBJ2-1; 9 bases align to TRBD1. V lost 1 base and J lost 9; bases outside the gene matches: 7. The CDR3 consists of 14 residues. CDR1 and CDR2 from the germline V gene are DFQATT and SNEGSKA (reference sequence). For the CDR3, the DNA is TGCAGTGCTAGAGTGGGACAGGGATTTAGTGAGCAGTTCTTC. This encodes CSARVGQGFSEQFF.

The chain links TRBV11-1 to TRBJ2-5, with D perhaps matching TRBD1 (6 bases). The CDR3 spans 15 residues. V was shortened by 6 bases and J by 2 bases, with 16 bases between the two germline ends. Germline V gene sequence: CDR1 SGHAT, CDR2 FQDESV (reference sequence). The CDR3 DNA reads TGTGCCAGCAGGCCCACCAGGGGCAGTCAAGAGACCCAGTACTTC. Amino acids: CASRPTRGSQETQYF.

The chain carries TRBV20-1 and TRBJ2-3; 14 bases are a match to TRBD2. Germline V gene sequence: CDR1 DFQATT, CDR2 SNEGSKA (reference sequence). J gave up 2 bases and V 3 bases, and 10 bases lay outside the gene matches. The CDR3 totals 18 residues. The CDR3 spells CSASLTGLAGVYTDTQYF. In DNA, the CDR3 is TGCAGTGCTAGCCTAACGGGACTAGCGGGAGTGTACACAGATACGCAGTATTTT.

The chain is built from TRBV20-1 and TRBJ2-4; TRBD2 matches 11 bases. Near its end, the DNA agrees better with TRBJ2-7, so the J call may be wrong. Per the germline V gene, CDR1 is DFQATT and CDR2 is SNEGSKA (reference sequence). CDR3 length equals 15 residues. CDR3: CSAGTSGSSNDEQYF. Written as DNA, the CDR3 is TGCAGTGCTGGTACTAGCGGGAGTTCAAACGACGAGCAGTACTTC.

As for this clonotype: Mismatch with germline at one junction end may stem from a read error. As DNA, the CDR3 is TGCGCCAGCAGCCAAGGGGCGGCAGCCACCCAAGAGGCCCAGTACTTC. This translates into CASSQGAAATQEAQYF. The chain employs TRBV4-1 and TRBJ2-5; D unclear. The CDR3 runs to 16 residues. Germline V gene lookup returns CDR1 MGHRA and CDR2 YSYEKL.

In this sample, this clonotype turned up a few times. The chain combines TRBV27 with TRBJ1-1, with 10 nucleotides matching TRBD1. The length of the CDR3 is 17 residues. J was trimmed by 8 bases and V by 1 base; bases with no gene match: 13. The germline V gene encodes CDR1 MNHEY and CDR2 SMNVEV (reference sequence). CDR3 amino acids: CASSLYGTGVSAGEAFF. For the CDR3, the DNA is TGTGCCAGCAGTTTATACGGGACAGGGGTTTCCGCTGGGGAAGCTTTCTTT.

This clonotype was seen repeatedly, ten times or more. This chain uses TRBV7-3 with TRBJ2-3; D could derive from TRBD1 or TRBD2 (5 bases each). Trimming removed 1 base from V and 4 bases from J, with 9 bases in between. Germline values: CDR1 SGHTA, CDR2 FQGTGA. The CDR3 runs to 14 residues. The CDR3 reads CASSLSRGADTQYF. In DNA form, the CDR3 reads TGTGCCAGCAGCTTAAGTCGGGGCGCAGATACGCAGTATTTT.

The rearrangement links TRBV28 to TRBJ2-4; 13 nucleotides match TRBD2. Near its end, the DNA agrees better with TRBJ2-5, so the J call may be wrong. This CDR3 has 17 amino acids. From germline, CDR1 is MDHEN and CDR2 SYDVKM. For the CDR3, the DNA is TGTGCCAGCAGTTCAAGGACTAGCGGGGGCCACCAAGAGACCCAGTACTTC. Its protein product is CASSSRTSGGHQETQYF.

In its sample, this clonotype was seen once. The chain carries TRBV6-5 and TRBJ1-2; weak D call: TRBD1 (6 bases). The germline CDR1 and CDR2 sequences are MNHEY and SVGAGI. This CDR3 contains 13 residues. Trimming took 4 bases from V and 8 from J, leaving 14 bases between them. CDR3 sequence: CASSSQNRDGYTF. In DNA form, the CDR3 reads TGTGCCAGCAGTTCGCAGAACAGGGACGGCTACACCTTC.

V usage is TRBV5-1 and J usage is TRBJ1-2; no clear D. Trimming cost V 0 bases and J 4 bases, with 7 bases left between them. Germline V gene sequence: CDR1 SGHRS, CDR2 YFSETQ. The CDR3 consists of 13 residues. For the CDR3, the DNA is TGCGCCAGCAGCTTGGCCGCAAGCTATGGCTACACCTTC. As protein: CASSLAASYGYTF.

This chain uses TRBV5-6 with TRBJ1-1, with a possible D match to TRBD1 (5 bases). The germline CDR1 and CDR2 sequences are SGHDT and YYEEEE. CDR3 size: 15 residues. The germline V and J ends were trimmed by 4 bases and 3 bases, with 16 bases remaining between them. The CDR3 nucleotides are TGTGCCAGCAGCGGCGGGACGCGGGAGTACACTGAAGCTTTCTTT. This encodes CASSGGTREYTEAFF.

The chain links TRBV25-1 to TRBJ2-5; 8 bases match TRBD2. The CDR3 totals 14 residues. After removal of 5 bases from V and 5 bases from J, the junction contained 7 bases not matched to a gene. Germline V gives CDR1 MGHDK, CDR2 SYGVNS. CDR3 nucleotides: TGTGCCAGCAGTCGGGAGGGCGGTGGGGAGACCCAGTACTTC. Translation: CASSREGGGETQYF.

This rearrangement joins TRBV9 to TRBJ2-7; tentative D call: TRBD1 (7 bases). Germline lookup yields CDR1 SGDLS and CDR2 YYNGEE. The CDR3 length is 18 residues. V lost 3 bases, J lost 3 bases, and 25 bases lay in between. The CDR3 coding sequence is TGTGCCAGCAGCGCCCAACTTAGGGGGGCAGGGGGTGGCTACGAGCAGTACTTC. Protein product: CASSAQLRGAGGGYEQYF. Drawing the rest from reference TRBV9 and TRBJ2-7, the complete variable domain is DSGVTQTPKHLITATGQRVTLRCSPRSGDLSVYWYQQSLDQGLQFLIQYYNGEERAKGNILERFSAQQFPDLHSELNLSSLELGDSALYFCASSAQLRGAGGGYEQYFGPGTRLTVT.

This clonotype was observed a few times. The chain is built from TRBV9 and TRBJ2-1; possibly TRBD2 for D (5 bases). V lost 3 bases to trimming and J lost 5 bases, with 18 bases between them. Germline CDR1 SGDLS, CDR2 YYNGEE. The CDR3 runs 16 residues. CDR3 amino acids: CASSAMITRVDNEQFF. DNA for the CDR3: TGTGCCAGCAGCGCCATGATCACTAGAGTGGACAATGAGCAGTTCTTC.

V and J are TRBV7-8 and TRBJ2-3; possibly TRBD1 for D (6 bases). Trimming cost V 5 bases and J 5 bases, with 17 bases left between them. CDR1 SGHVS and CDR2 FQNEAQ come from the germline V gene. CDR3 size: 15 residues. CDR3 residues: CASSKQTGLRDTQYF. The CDR3 DNA reads as TGTGCCAGCAGCAAACAGACAGGTCTTAGAGATACGCAGTATTTT.

The chain employs TRBV20-1 and TRBJ2-1; D gene unclear. V was shortened by 0 bases and J by 6 bases, with 9 bases between the two germline ends. CDR1 is DFQATT and CDR2 is SNEGSKA in the germline V gene (reference sequence). This CDR3 is 13 amino acids long. CDR3 DNA sequence: TGCAGTGCTAGAGAGCCAGCTACCAATGAGCAGTTCTTC. It codes for CSAREPATNEQFF.

A remark on this clonotype: The junction does not match germline at one end; this may be a read error. The chain has TRBV27 and TRBJ1-1, with D unresolved. The CDR3 covers 13 residues. Looked up from germline, CDR1 is MNHEY and CDR2 is SMNVEV (reference sequence). Here the CDR3 DNA reads TGTGCCAGCAGTTTAAGTAGAAACACTAAAGCTTTCTTT. Amino acid sequence: CASSLSRNTKAFF.

The chain joins TRBV27 to TRBJ1-3; D unclear. Germline V gene sequence: CDR1 MNHEY, CDR2 SMNVEV (reference sequence). Trimming left V 5 bases short and J 4 bases short, with 9 bases between. The CDR3 spans 13 residues. The DNA for the CDR3 is TGTGCCAGCAGTCCCCTAACAGGAAACACCATATATTTT. This gives the protein CASSPLTGNTIYF.

This clonotype was detected a few times. This chain links TRBV12-3 or TRBV12-4 with TRBJ2-3; maybe TRBD1 (6 bases). This CDR3 comprises 15 residues. The ends were cut back, 4 bases at V and 5 bases at J, with 16 bases in the middle. This CDR3 reads CASSSTNRVGDTQYF. CDR3 sequence (DNA): TGTGCCAGCAGTTCCACAAACAGGGTTGGAGATACGCAGTATTTT.

This clonotype was seen more than once but under ten times. The rearrangement links TRBV12-3 or TRBV12-4 to TRBJ1-3, with a weak D call TRBD1 (6 bases). CDR3 size: 13 residues. V was clipped by 5 bases and J by 6 bases, with 11 bases between them. The CDR3 coding sequence is TGTGCCAGCAGTCCTGGACAGCCAAACACCATATATTTT. Amino acids: CASSPGQPNTIYF.

The sample holds many counts of this clonotype. This rearrangement joins TRBV9 to TRBJ2-1; no clear D. The V gene lost 4 bases and the J gene lost 10 bases, with 9 bases spanning the gap. Germline V CDR1 and CDR2: SGDLS, YYNGEE. The CDR3 contains 11 residues. The CDR3 protein is CASSPVGEQFF. CDR3 DNA: TGTGCCAGCAGCCCAGTGGGGGAGCAGTTCTTC.